Listed here are 18 T cell receptor beta chains from one sample, sequenced in a study of cytomegalovirus exposure and HLA in healthy donors. Primers for the PCR totalled 60 Vbeta and 13 Jbeta. Generated by immunoSEQ multiplex PCR, the TCRdb table keeps only in-frame clones and is missing some. The sample lists about 36,000 clones, 60% to 80% occurring once. The sample taken for sequencing was PBMCs. The source is a man between 25 and 39 years old in good health and CMV-seronegative.

By share, this clone counts as medium-sized. The chain uses TRBV29-1 and TRBJ1-1; 8 nucleotides align to TRBD1. CDR1 and CDR2 (germline): SQVTM, ANQGSEA. The CDR3 is 13 amino acids. After removal of 7 bases from V and 1 base from J, the junction contained 5 bases not matched to a gene. The CDR3 DNA reads as TGCAGCGCCCCAGGGGGCCCGAACACTGAAGCTTTCTTT. Translation gives CSAPGGPNTEAFF.

This clone was picked up one time. The chain combines TRBV18 with TRBJ1-2; 9 bases are a match to TRBD1. CDR1 and CDR2 from the germline V gene are KGHSH and LQKENI. The CDR3 consists of 16 residues. The ends lost 3 bases at V and 8 bases at J; junction bases unmatched: 13. The chain's CDR3 is CASSPAGTGTMEGYTF. Here the CDR3 DNA reads TGTGCCAGCTCACCCGCCGGGACAGGGACGATGGAGGGCTACACCTTC.

The chain combines TRBV5-4 with TRBJ1-1; the D gene is possibly TRBD1 (6 bases). The CDR3 is 16 amino acids. Germline V lookup: CDR1 SGHNT, CDR2 YYREEE (reference sequence). V lost 0 bases and J lost 1, with 13 bases in between. DNA of the CDR3: TGTGCCAGCAGCTTGGAGAGGGGGTCAAGGAACACTGAAGCTTTCTTT. Translating it yields CASSLERGSRNTEAFF. Drawing the rest from reference TRBV5-4 and TRBJ1-1, the complete variable domain is ETGVTQSPTHLIKTRGQQVTLRCSSQSGHNTVSWYQQALGQGPQFIFQYYREEENGRGNFPPRFSGLQFPNYSSELNVNALELDDSALYLCASSLERGSRNTEAFFGQGTRLTVV.

The gene calls are TRBV9 and TRBJ1-2; 9 bases match TRBD1. The CDR3 loop spans 15 amino acids. The V and J ends lost 4 bases and 7 bases, in that order; junction bases with no gene match: 11. Germline lookup yields CDR1 SGDLS and CDR2 YYNGEE. CDR3 region: CASSRTGVPSSGYTF. CDR3 sequence (DNA): TGTGCCAGCAGCAGGACAGGGGTCCCCAGTTCTGGCTACACCTTC.

The DNA of the CDR3 is TGTGCCAGCAGAGACCCCAACAGGAATCAGCCCCAGCATTTT. Translation: CASRDPNRNQPQHF. This sequence joins TRBV6-1 and TRBJ1-5; D is perhaps TRBD1 (5 bases). Germline loops: CDR1 MNHNS, CDR2 SASEGT. With 6 bases removed from V and 4 bases from J, the gap between germline ends came to 13 bases. This CDR3 region has 14 residues.

This clone was seen a handful of times. The V and J genes are TRBV7-8 and TRBJ2-7; 9 bases are shared with TRBD2. The CDR3 length is 15 residues. CDR1 SGHVS and CDR2 FQNEAQ come from the germline V gene. V trimming: 5 bases; J trimming: 6 bases; junction bases outside the gene matches: 11. CDR3 nucleotide sequence: TGTGCCAGCAGCCTCCTAGCGGGGTTGAGAGGCGAGCAGTACTTC. It is translated as CASSLLAGLRGEQYF. Drawing the rest from reference TRBV7-8 and TRBJ2-7, the complete variable domain is GAGVSQSPRYKVAKRGQDVALRCDPISGHVSLFWYQQALGQGPEFLTYFQNEAQLDKSGLPSDRFFAERPEGSVSTLKIQRTQQEDSAVYLCASSLLAGLRGEQYFGPGTRLTVT.

The CDR3 loop reads CASSPRQGAGTEAFF. The CDR3 DNA reads as TGTGCCAGCTCACCAAGGCAGGGGGCGGGAACTGAAGCTTTCTTT. This chain joins TRBV18 and TRBJ1-1; TRBD1 matches at 8 bases. CDR1 is KGHSH and CDR2 is LQKENI in the germline V gene. The CDR3 is 15 residues long. Unmatched junction bases numbered 7, after V lost 2 bases and J lost 5 bases.

The V gene is TRBV4-1, the J gene TRBJ2-5, with 10 bases matching TRBD2. Trimming cost V 4 bases and J 1 base; bases outside gene matches: 6. Per the germline V gene, CDR1 is MGHRA and CDR2 is YSYEKL. CDR3 length: 16 amino acids. This CDR3 reads CASSRPGLAPQETQYF. The CDR3 nucleotides read TGCGCCAGCAGCCGCCCGGGACTAGCGCCCCAAGAGACCCAGTACTTC.

V usage is TRBV27 and J usage is TRBJ1-5; possibly TRBD1 for D (6 bases). V was cut by 7 bases and J by 0 bases, with 10 bases left in between. Germline loops: CDR1 MNHEY, CDR2 SMNVEV (reference sequence). The CDR3 runs to 14 residues. This CDR3 is CASNQQGSNQPQHF. CDR3 DNA: TGTGCCAGCAACCAACAGGGTAGCAATCAGCCCCAGCATTTT.

The rearrangement joins TRBV28 to TRBJ1-5, with a possible D match to TRBD1 (6 bases). Germline-derived CDR1 and CDR2 are MDHEN and SYDVKM. Trimming stripped 2 bases from V and 6 bases from J, with 11 bases between. This CDR3 is built from 14 residues. CDR3 nucleotide sequence: TGTGCCAGCAGTTTAGCGAGACAGGCTCAGCCCCAGCATTTT. This encodes CASSLARQAQPQHF.

The rearrangement joins TRBV10-3 to TRBJ1-4, with TRBD1 as a possible D gene (6 bases). The CDR3 has 11 residues. The germline V and J ends were trimmed by 9 bases and 7 bases, with 9 bases remaining between them. Germline CDR1 ENHRY, CDR2 SYGVKD. DNA of the CDR3: TGTGCCATGGACAGACCTGAAAAACTGTTTTTT. Amino acid sequence: CAMDRPEKLFF.

V usage is TRBV7-2 and J usage is TRBJ1-4, with D perhaps matching TRBD1 (6 bases). Germline V gene lookup returns CDR1 SGHTA and CDR2 FQGNSA. V lost 5 bases, J lost 3 bases, and 13 bases lay in between. This CDR3 region has 15 residues. CDR3 DNA: TGTGCCAGCAGCCCAACGGACAGATCTAATGAAAAACTGTTTTTT. Translated: CASSPTDRSNEKLFF.

This chain connects TRBV5-1 to TRBJ2-5; D is unresolved. The CDR3 length is 13 residues. V lost 1 base, J lost 2 bases, and 6 bases lay in between. Germline V gives CDR1 SGHRS, CDR2 YFSETQ. In DNA form, the CDR3 reads TGCGCCAGCAGCTTGCAACAGCAAGAGACCCAGTACTTC. This sequence encodes CASSLQQQETQYF.

This clone has just a few counts. The V call is TRBV6-1, the J call TRBJ1-4; D is perhaps TRBD1 (6 bases). CDR1 is MNHNS and CDR2 is SASEGT in the germline V gene. V lost 7 bases and J lost 8, with 14 bases in between. The CDR3 extends over 13 amino acids. The chain's CDR3 is CASILTRGEKLFF. For the CDR3, the DNA is TGTGCCAGCATTTTAACAAGGGGGGAAAAACTGTTTTTT.

The chain links TRBV4-2 to TRBJ2-1; D is ambiguous. The V and J ends lost 3 bases and 2 bases respectively, with 11 bases between them. Germline CDR1 is LGHNA and CDR2 is YNFKEQ. The CDR3 length is 15 residues. The CDR3 loop reads CASSHAGGTYNEQFF. For the CDR3, the DNA is TGTGCCAGCAGCCATGCTGGCGGCACCTACAATGAGCAGTTCTTC.

The chain couples TRBV4-2 to TRBJ2-1; D unresolved. V shed 0 bases and J shed 0 bases, with 6 bases lying between them. This CDR3 has 15 amino acids. The germline CDR1 and CDR2 sequences are LGHNA and YNFKEQ. The CDR3 loop is CASSQDTGSYNEQFF. For the CDR3, the DNA is TGTGCCAGCAGCCAAGATACTGGCTCCTACAATGAGCAGTTCTTC.

V and J are TRBV5-4 and TRBJ1-6; possibly TRBD1 for D (5 bases). Germline-derived CDR1 and CDR2 are SGHNT and YYREEE (reference sequence). V gave up 0 bases and J gave up 4 bases, with 14 bases separating them. The CDR3 is 17 amino acids. Here the CDR3 reads CASSLAMGPEYNSPLHF. CDR3 nucleotides: TGTGCCAGCAGCTTGGCCATGGGGCCGGAGTATAATTCACCCCTCCACTTT.

J is TRBJ2-7 and V is TRBV2; 9 positions agree with TRBD2. This CDR3 region has 19 residues. Germline values: CDR1 SNHLY, CDR2 FYNNEI. Trimming took 4 bases from V and 1 from J; bases not matched to a gene: 17. CDR3 DNA: TGTGCCAGCAGTGGGGTCCTAGCTCTCGGGGCGGGAGGGTCCTACGAGCAGTACTTC. Protein: CASSGVLALGAGGSYEQYF.